This TCR beta chain was identified during a study of OX40 agonist ivuxolimab in advanced cancers. Study-wide context: Patients were infused with ivuxolimab every 2 weeks at 0.01 to 10 mg/kg. Study-wide results and caveats: Normalized expansion of T-cell clones was also low for some nonresponders. Among T cells, CD8+ cells averaged more expanded clones than CD4+ cells.

At cycle 4 day 1, cycle 7 day 1, and baseline, blood was sampled. This clone was seen a single time. Its antigen is unidentified. The repertoire was sequenced with immunoSEQ multiplex PCR; TCRdb's copy has only in-frame clones and lacks some. The sample has around 64,000 clones; roughly four fifths are singletons. The germline V gene encodes CDR1 MGHRA and CDR2 YSYEKL. This CDR3 is 15 amino acids long. The ends were cut back, 3 bases at V and 1 base at J, with 10 bases in the middle. The source material was CD4+ or CD8+ T cells sorted from blood, sampled in a trial of the OX40 agonist ivuxolimab. This clonotype originated in an adult with an advanced solid tumor such as melanoma, head and neck, liver or kidney cancer. The chain has TRBV4-1 and TRBJ1-5, with D possibly TRBD1 on 5 matching bases. CDR3 DNA sequence: TGCGCCAGCAGCCAGCGGGACTTAAGCAATCAGCCCCAGCATTTT. It yields the protein CASSQRDLSNQPQHF.